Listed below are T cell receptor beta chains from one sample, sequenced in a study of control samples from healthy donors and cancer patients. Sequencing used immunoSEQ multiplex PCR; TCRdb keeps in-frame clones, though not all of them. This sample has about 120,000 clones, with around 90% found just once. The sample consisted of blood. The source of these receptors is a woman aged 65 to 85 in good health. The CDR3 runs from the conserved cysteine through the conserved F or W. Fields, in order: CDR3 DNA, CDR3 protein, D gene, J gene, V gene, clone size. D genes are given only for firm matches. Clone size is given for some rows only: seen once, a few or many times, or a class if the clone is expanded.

TGTGCCAGCAGCCCCCTTTTCACTAGCGGGGGTGCTTTGGAGACCCAGTACTTC CASSPLFTSGGALETQYF TRBD2 TRBJ2-5 TRBV9 -
TGTGCCAGCAGTTACCGGAGGGGCGAGACCCAGTACTTC CASSYRRGETQYF - TRBJ2-5 TRBV12-3/TRBV12-4 -
TGTGCCAGCAGCTCCCAGGGCCGGGGGGCGACAGATACGCAGTATTTT CASSSQGRGATDTQYF - TRBJ2-3 TRBV5-6 once
TGTGCCAGCAGTTTAAGACAGAACACCGGGGAGCTGTTTTTT CASSLRQNTGELFF - TRBJ2-2 TRBV6-6 -
TGCGCCAGCAGCCAAACCCAGGCGTATGGTAAAGGTTTCTTT CASSQTQAYGKGFF - TRBJ1-1 TRBV5-1 -
TGTGCCAGTTCCCGGGGGGGTGATAGCAATCAGCCCCAGCATTTT CASSRGGDSNQPQHF - TRBJ1-5 TRBV19 -
TGTGCCAGCAGCTTAGACAGGGGCCGAGGACCGATGTTTTTT CASSLDRGRGPMFF TRBD1 TRBJ1-4 TRBV7-9 -
TGTGCCAGCTGTTCGGCAGGGGTGGAGGGCTACACCTTC CASCSAGVEGYTF - TRBJ1-2 TRBV27 -
TGTGCCAGCAGCTCGCGTGGGGGCTTCAGAGGAGATACGCAGTATTTT CASSSRGGFRGDTQYF - TRBJ2-3 TRBV7-8 -
TGTGCCAGTAGGCCAGGGGGCCCGTCAGGAGGTGAGCAGTTCTTC CASRPGGPSGGEQFF TRBD1 TRBJ2-1 TRBV19 -
TGTGCCAGCAGATCCGGGACAGACTATGGCTACACCTTC CASRSGTDYGYTF TRBD1 TRBJ1-2 TRBV7-9 -
TGCGCCAGCAAGCGTCTGGTAGCAGGCGGCTATGGCTACACCTTC CASKRLVAGGYGYTF - TRBJ1-2 TRBV5-1 once
TGCGCCAGCAGCTCCTCAGCGGGGGGGCCCACTGAGCAGTTCTTC CASSSSAGGPTEQFF TRBD2 TRBJ2-1 TRBV5-1 -
TGTGCCAGCAGCAGACGTGGGGATGGTGGGGGCTCACCCCTCCACTTT CASSRRGDGGGSPLHF - TRBJ1-6 TRBV9 -
TGCGCCAGCAGGGGCCCGGCGGAGACCCAGTACTTC CASRGPAETQYF - TRBJ2-5 TRBV4-1 -
TGCGCCAGCAGCCAGTTAAATCAGCCCCAGCATTTT CASSQLNQPQHF - TRBJ1-5 TRBV4-1 -
TGTGCCAGTAGTATAGGGGGCAGGGGGGACGCTGAAGCTTTCTTT CASSIGGRGDAEAFF TRBD1 TRBJ1-1 TRBV19 -
TGTGCCATCAGGGAATCGGGCCAGGGCGATCAGCCCCAGCATTTT CAIRESGQGDQPQHF - TRBJ1-5 TRBV10-3 -
TGTGCCAGCAGCCAAAACGAGCAGTACTTC CASSQNEQYF - TRBJ2-7 TRBV13 -
TGTGCCAGCAGTATCAGGGGGCCTGGGGCCAACGTCCTGACTTTC CASSIRGPGANVLTF TRBD1 TRBJ2-6 TRBV27 -
TGTGCCAGCAGCTTGGGATACAGGGGAACTTATGGCTACACCTTC CASSLGYRGTYGYTF TRBD1 TRBJ1-2 TRBV5-8 -
TGTGCCAGCAGTTACCCCGGGAAGGAACTGTTTTTT CASSYPGKELFF - TRBJ1-4 TRBV6-5 -
TGTGCCAGCAGTTCGGGGGGGCGGGGCACAGATACGCAGTATTTT CASSSGGRGTDTQYF TRBD2 TRBJ2-3 TRBV27 -
TGTGCCAGCAGCTTAGAGGGGGGCGCTTTATTTTTATCTTACGCTGAAGCTTTCTTT CASSLEGGALFLSYAEAFF - TRBJ1-1 TRBV7-8 -
TGTGCCAGCAGCTCGCGCCAAGGGTCATACGAGCAGTACTTC CASSSRQGSYEQYF - TRBJ2-7 TRBV13 -
TGTGCCAGTAGTATGCGATTCGGGACAGGGGATGAAAAACTGTTTTTT CASSMRFGTGDEKLFF TRBD1 TRBJ1-4 TRBV19 -
TGTGCCAGCAGTCTCAGTGGGCGGGGTTCGGACACTGAAGCTTTCTTT CASSLSGRGSDTEAFF - TRBJ1-1 TRBV14 -
TGTGCCAGCAGCTTAACAGGGACAGGGGATGAAAAACTGTTTTTT CASSLTGTGDEKLFF TRBD1 TRBJ1-4 TRBV7-3 -
TGTGCCACCAGCAGAGATCGGTGGGCAGCGGGGGGGGCAGATACGCAGTATTTT CATSRDRWAAGGADTQYF TRBD2 TRBJ2-3 TRBV15 -
TGCGCCAGCAGCCGCGTCCCTGGGGGGGAGGGCGAGACCCAGTACTTC CASSRVPGGEGETQYF TRBD2 TRBJ2-5 TRBV4-1 once
TGTGCCAGTAGATGGTATGAACAGGGTGGTAATAATTCACCCCTCCACTTT CASRWYEQGGNNSPLHF - TRBJ1-6 TRBV19 once
TGCGCCAGCAGTCCTAGGGCGGGGAGCCCCCCAGATACGCAGTATTTT CASSPRAGSPPDTQYF - TRBJ2-3 TRBV5-1 -
TGTGCCAGCAGACCCCCGACTAGCGGGGGGCTCTACGAGCAGTACTTC CASRPPTSGGLYEQYF TRBD2 TRBJ2-7 TRBV6-6 -